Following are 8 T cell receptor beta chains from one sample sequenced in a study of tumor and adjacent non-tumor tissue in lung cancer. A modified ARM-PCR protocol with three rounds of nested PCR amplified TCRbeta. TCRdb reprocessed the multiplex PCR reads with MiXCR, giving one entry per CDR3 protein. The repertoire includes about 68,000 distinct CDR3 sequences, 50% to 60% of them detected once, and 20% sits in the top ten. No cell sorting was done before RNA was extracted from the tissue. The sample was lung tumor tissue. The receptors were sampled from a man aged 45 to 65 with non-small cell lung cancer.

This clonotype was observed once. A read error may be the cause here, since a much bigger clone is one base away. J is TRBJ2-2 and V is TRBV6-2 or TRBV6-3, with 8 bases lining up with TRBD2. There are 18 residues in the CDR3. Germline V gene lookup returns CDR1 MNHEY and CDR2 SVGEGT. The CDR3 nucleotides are TGTGCCAGCAGTCCCATTCCCCCGGGGGGGCAATACACCGTGGAGCTGTTTTTT. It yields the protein CASSPIPPGGQYTVELFF.

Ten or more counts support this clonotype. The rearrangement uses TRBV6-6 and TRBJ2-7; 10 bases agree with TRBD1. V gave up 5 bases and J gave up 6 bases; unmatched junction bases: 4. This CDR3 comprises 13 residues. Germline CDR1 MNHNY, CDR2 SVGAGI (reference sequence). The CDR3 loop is CASSRDRGAEQYF. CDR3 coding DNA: TGTGCCAGCAGTCGGGACAGGGGAGCCGAGCAGTACTTC.

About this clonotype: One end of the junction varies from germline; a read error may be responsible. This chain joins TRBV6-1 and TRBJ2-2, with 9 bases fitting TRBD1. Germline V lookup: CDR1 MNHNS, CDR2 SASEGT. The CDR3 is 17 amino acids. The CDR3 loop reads CAISARGQGSETGELFF. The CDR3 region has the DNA TGTGCCATCAGTGCCCGGGGACAGGGATCCGAGACCGGGGAGCTGTTTTTT.

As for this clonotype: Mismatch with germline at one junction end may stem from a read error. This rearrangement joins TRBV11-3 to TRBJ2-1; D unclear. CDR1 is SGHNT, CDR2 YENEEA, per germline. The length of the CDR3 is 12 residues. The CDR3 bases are TGTGCCAGCATTTTAGAACGGTCTGGGTTTGTCTTC. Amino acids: CASILERSGFVF.

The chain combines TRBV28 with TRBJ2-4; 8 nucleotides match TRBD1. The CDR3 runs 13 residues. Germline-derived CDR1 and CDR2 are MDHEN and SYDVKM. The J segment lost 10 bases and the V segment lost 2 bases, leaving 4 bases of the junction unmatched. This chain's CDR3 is CASSLSRGQIQYF. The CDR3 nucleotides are TGTGCCAGCAGTTTAAGCAGGGGGCAGATTCAGTACTTC.

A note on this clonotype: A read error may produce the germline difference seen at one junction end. The CDR3 DNA follows: TGTGCCAGCAGTTACGATGAGACGAACTCATATAATTCACCCCTCTACTTT. Translated: CASSYDETNSYNSPLYF. This chain links TRBV6-6 with TRBJ1-6, with D unresolved. Germline CDR1 is MNHNY and CDR2 is SVGAGI (reference sequence). This CDR3 has 17 residues.

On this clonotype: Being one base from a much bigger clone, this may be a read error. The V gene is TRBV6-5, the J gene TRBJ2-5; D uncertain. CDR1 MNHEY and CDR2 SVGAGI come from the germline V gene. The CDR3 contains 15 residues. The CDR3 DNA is TGTGTCAGCAGTTACTCCCCCGGAGTTCAAGATACCCAGTACTTC. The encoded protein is CVSSYSPGVQDTQYF.

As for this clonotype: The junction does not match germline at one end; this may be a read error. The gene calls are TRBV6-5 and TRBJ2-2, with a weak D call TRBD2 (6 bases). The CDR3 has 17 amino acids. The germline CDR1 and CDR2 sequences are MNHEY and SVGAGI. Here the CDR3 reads CASSLESGRWGTGELLF. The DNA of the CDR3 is TGTGCCAGCAGTCTCGAATCTGGGAGGTGGGGCACCGGGGAGCTGCTTTTT.